This T cell receptor (beta chain) was sequenced for a study of radiation and T cells in renal cell carcinoma (dated by TCRdb to the early 2020s). Describing the broader study: Samples were obtained from a clinical trial, in which 15 Gy stereotactic body radiation therapy was delivered to primary renal cell carcinomas and nephrectomy was performed 4 weeks later. In total, approximately 51 samples, comprising roughly 25 tumors and approximately 27 peripheral blood samples, were subjected to TCR beta sequencing. A total of 4,016,671 unique CDR3 nucleotide sequences, encoding 2,658,974 unique CDR3 amino acid sequences, were found across all 50 or so samples. Study-wide conclusions, independent of this receptor: Effects of radiation dose or scheduling on the TCR repertoire could not be addressed with the single-armed trial design. In blood, the top tumor clonotypes increased between baseline and 2 weeks post-radiation and then shrank by 4 weeks, which suggests that tumor-resident clones expanded only transiently. Changes in the blood repertoire were not tracked past 4 weeks after treatment. Because pretreatment tumor biopsies were not available, the study could not determine whether clonotypes were already present within the tumor at baseline.

Counted from cysteine to phenylalanine, this CDR3 has 14 amino acids. CDR3 DNA is the only sequence kept; it has 42 bases, read in frame from the first base. The germline V gene yields MNHEY for CDR1 and SVGAGI for CDR2. V is reduced by 10 bases and J by 8 bases, leaving a spacing of 20 bases between them. In the case of this clone: No cognate antigen has been identified for it. The input lacks base qualities; no much larger clone sits a single base away.

The time point label, read with the paper, signifies: blood 2 weeks post-SBRT. Read against the paper, the sample's treatment or condition label means: 15 Gy SBRT to primary tumor, nephrectomy 4 weeks later. To follow tumor-enriched clonotypes, serial peripheral blood was collected from radiation-treated patients at baseline and at 2 weeks and 4 weeks after SBRT. All patients had renal cell carcinoma with clear cell pathology. Genomic DNA for TCR sequencing was prepared using the QIAamp DNA Blood Mini Kit (Qiagen). The analyses included only samples that passed all quality control checks. Following the manufacturer's recommendations, the immunoSEQ kit was used to generate TCR beta libraries from genomic DNA. Library preparation used a first multiplex PCR with proprietary primers, then a second PCR adding unique barcodes, with bead cleanups after each round. A positive control reaction and a negative control reaction, both provided in the kit, were run with every batch of samples. The final libraries were assessed on an Agilent 4200 TapeStation D1000 ScreenTape, pooled by volume, and quantified by qPCR. Sequencing was performed on an Illumina NextSeq500 using a MidOutput 150-cycle cartridge, with 156 Read1 cycles, 15 Index1 cycles, and the kit custom primers. The pooled library was loaded at about 0.93 pM with approximately 20% PhiX control spiked in. In the authors' own workflow: The vendor-processed data were analyzed in R, and a clonotype was defined as all T cells that share the same CDR3 nucleotide sequence. For clone abundance analyses, frequencies were normalized to the 10,000 most abundant clones in each sample. Before analysis, public T cell clones were removed, and these numbered fewer than five per sample on average. A difference in abundance of at least 32-fold between compartments was used to define tumor-enriched and baseline blood-enriched clonotypes. A beta-binomial differential abundance model was used to identify clonotypes that were expanded or contracted between blood time points. Tumor-blood repertoire similarity was measured with the Baroni-Urbani and Buser coefficient, and groups were compared using two-tailed Wilcoxon tests in R. The clones in this table, taken by TCRdb from immuneACCESS, are in-frame only. Not every clone is retained; where verified, under half of the shortfall comes from an unresolved V gene, and the cause of the rest is unknown. For V, J and clone size, that table is used; D and trimming come from the DNA. The sample records roughly 140,000 clones, roughly 89% of which are singletons. The top ten constitute roughly 13% of the sample.

Sequences were derived from blood, sampled from a patient whose treatment included radiotherapy and nephrectomy. The rearrangement combines TRBV6-5 with TRBJ1-4; possibly the D gene is TRBD1, per 5 matching bases. The TCR sequence derives from a woman aged 50 to 65 with renal cell carcinoma. The bases are TGTGCCACCCGCCAGAGGGGTGAAGGCGAAAAACTGTTTTTT. This encodes CATRQRGEGEKLFF.